These T cell receptor beta chains were read from a single sample in a study of cytomegalovirus exposure and HLA in healthy donors. Clones were sequenced by immunoSEQ multiplex PCR, and TCRdb holds only the in-frame ones, with some missing. The sample records about 200,000 clones, around four fifths being singletons. The specimen was PBMCs. Receptors originate from a male donor in good health and CMV-seronegative. The CDR3 runs from the conserved cysteine through the conserved F or W. The order of the fields is V gene, D gene, J gene, clone size, CDR3 protein, CDR3 DNA. A D gene is named only where the DNA matches it firmly. A clone size is listed for some rows: how often the clone was seen (once, few, many), or a class if it is expanded.

v_gene: TRBV30
d_gene: -
j_gene: TRBJ2-6
abundance: -
CDR3aa: CAWVQSGANVLTF
CDR3nt: TGTGCCTGGGTCCAGTCTGGGGCCAACGTCCTGACTTTC

v_gene: TRBV7-3
d_gene: TRBD1
j_gene: TRBJ1-1
abundance: -
CDR3aa: CASTPGDRANTEAFF
CDR3nt: TGTGCCAGCACTCCCGGAGACAGGGCGAACACTGAAGCTTTCTTT

v_gene: TRBV7-9
d_gene: -
j_gene: TRBJ2-1
abundance: -
CDR3aa: CSSSSRTGIHSYNEQFF
CDR3nt: TGTTCCAGCAGCTCTAGGACGGGGATACATTCCTACAATGAGCAGTTCTTC

v_gene: TRBV2
d_gene: -
j_gene: TRBJ2-7
abundance: few
CDR3aa: CASGARSPVEQYF
CDR3nt: TGTGCCAGCGGGGCTCGGTCGCCGGTCGAGCAGTACTTC

v_gene: TRBV18
d_gene: -
j_gene: TRBJ1-1
abundance: -
CDR3aa: CASSPSRDNTEAFF
CDR3nt: TGTGCCAGCTCCCCATCGAGGGATAACACTGAAGCTTTCTTT

v_gene: TRBV9
d_gene: -
j_gene: TRBJ2-5
abundance: -
CDR3aa: CASSSRPGSETQYF
CDR3nt: TGTGCCAGCAGCTCGAGACCGGGAAGCGAGACCCAGTACTTC

v_gene: TRBV11-3
d_gene: TRBD2
j_gene: TRBJ2-1
abundance: once
CDR3aa: CASSLNSGRAPYNEQFF
CDR3nt: TGTGCCAGCAGCTTAAACAGCGGGAGGGCCCCCTACAATGAGCAGTTCTTC

v_gene: TRBV6-4
d_gene: -
j_gene: TRBJ2-3
abundance: -
CDR3aa: CASSRDIGTDTQYF
CDR3nt: TGTGCCAGCAGCCGGGACATAGGCACAGATACGCAGTATTTT

v_gene: TRBV9
d_gene: TRBD1
j_gene: TRBJ1-6
abundance: -
CDR3aa: CASSGTGETTSPLHF
CDR3nt: TGTGCCAGCAGCGGGACAGGGGAAACTACTTCACCCCTCCACTTT

v_gene: TRBV15
d_gene: TRBD2
j_gene: TRBJ2-3
abundance: -
CDR3aa: CATSRDGGGRDTQYF
CDR3nt: TGTGCCACCAGCAGAGATGGGGGGGGACGAGATACGCAGTATTTT

v_gene: TRBV4-1
d_gene: TRBD2
j_gene: TRBJ2-2
abundance: -
CDR3aa: CASSQAGTSGRANTGELFF
CDR3nt: TGCGCCAGCAGCCAAGCCGGGACTAGCGGGAGGGCAAACACCGGGGAGCTGTTTTTT

v_gene: TRBV29-1
d_gene: TRBD2
j_gene: TRBJ2-7
abundance: -
CDR3aa: CSVEGLAAPYEQYF
CDR3nt: TGCAGCGTCGAAGGACTAGCCGCTCCCTACGAGCAGTACTTC

v_gene: TRBV27
d_gene: -
j_gene: TRBJ1-2
abundance: -
CDR3aa: CASSPLTSLYGYTF
CDR3nt: TGTGCCAGCAGTCCCCTGACTTCACTGTATGGCTACACCTTC

v_gene: TRBV9
d_gene: -
j_gene: TRBJ1-3
abundance: -
CDR3aa: CASSVTGNTIYF
CDR3nt: TGTGCCAGCAGCGTGACAGGAAACACCATATATTTT

v_gene: TRBV20-1
d_gene: -
j_gene: TRBJ1-1
abundance: -
CDR3aa: CSAPGAFF
CDR3nt: TGCAGTGCTCCGGGAGCTTTCTTT

v_gene: TRBV7-7
d_gene: TRBD2
j_gene: TRBJ2-5
abundance: once
CDR3aa: CASSLLSTSGIETQYF
CDR3nt: TGTGCCAGCAGCTTGCTTTCGACTAGCGGGATAGAGACCCAGTACTTC

v_gene: TRBV7-9
d_gene: -
j_gene: TRBJ2-2
abundance: once
CDR3aa: CASSYAGINTGELFF
CDR3nt: TGTGCCAGCAGTTACGCCGGGATAAACACCGGGGAGCTGTTTTTT

v_gene: TRBV28
d_gene: -
j_gene: TRBJ2-7
abundance: few
CDR3aa: CASSLSQGIASYEQYF
CDR3nt: TGTGCCAGCAGTTTATCCCAGGGGATAGCGTCCTACGAGCAGTACTTC

v_gene: TRBV7-3
d_gene: TRBD2
j_gene: TRBJ2-3
abundance: -
CDR3aa: CASSRGGADTQYF
CDR3nt: TGTGCCAGCAGCCGGGGGGGCGCAGATACGCAGTATTTT

v_gene: TRBV18
d_gene: TRBD2
j_gene: TRBJ2-5
abundance: -
CDR3aa: CATTGGREETQYF
CDR3nt: TGTGCCACCACCGGGGGGAGAGAGGAGACCCAGTACTTC

v_gene: TRBV27
d_gene: TRBD1
j_gene: TRBJ1-2
abundance: -
CDR3aa: CASSPTGAGYGYTF
CDR3nt: TGTGCCAGCAGCCCAACAGGGGCTGGCTATGGCTACACCTTC

v_gene: TRBV7-9
d_gene: -
j_gene: TRBJ1-3
abundance: few
CDR3aa: CASSPTGGGNTIYF
CDR3nt: TGTGCCAGCAGCCCAACGGGGGGGGGAAACACCATATATTTT

v_gene: TRBV5-6
d_gene: -
j_gene: TRBJ2-3
abundance: few
CDR3aa: CASSSGWGDDTQYF
CDR3nt: TGTGCCAGCAGCTCCGGTTGGGGGGATGATACGCAGTATTTT

v_gene: TRBV2
d_gene: -
j_gene: TRBJ2-2
abundance: -
CDR3aa: CASRPRTANTGELFF
CDR3nt: TGTGCCAGCAGGCCCAGGACAGCGAACACCGGGGAGCTGTTTTTT

v_gene: TRBV27
d_gene: -
j_gene: TRBJ1-1
abundance: -
CDR3aa: CASGGGAMNTEAFF
CDR3nt: TGTGCCAGCGGTGGCGGGGCAATGAACACTGAAGCTTTCTTT

v_gene: TRBV18
d_gene: TRBD1
j_gene: TRBJ1-3
abundance: -
CDR3aa: CASSQGQSSGNTIYF
CDR3nt: TGTGCCAGCTCACAGGGACAGAGCTCTGGAAACACCATATATTTT

v_gene: TRBV6-1
d_gene: TRBD2
j_gene: TRBJ2-3
abundance: -
CDR3aa: CASLAGGTTDTQYF
CDR3nt: TGTGCCAGCTTAGCGGGAGGGACCACAGATACGCAGTATTTT

v_gene: TRBV9
d_gene: TRBD1
j_gene: TRBJ1-5
abundance: -
CDR3aa: CASSPDRGRGQPQHF
CDR3nt: TGTGCCAGCAGCCCCGACAGGGGAAGGGGTCAGCCCCAGCATTTT

v_gene: TRBV7-3
d_gene: TRBD2
j_gene: TRBJ2-1
abundance: -
CDR3aa: CASSLRTSGFNEQFF
CDR3nt: TGTGCCAGCAGCCTACGGACTAGCGGATTCAATGAGCAGTTCTTC

v_gene: TRBV15
d_gene: -
j_gene: TRBJ2-7
abundance: -
CDR3aa: CATSRPGQSEQYF
CDR3nt: TGTGCCACCAGCAGACCGGGACAAAGCGAGCAGTACTTC

v_gene: TRBV4-1
d_gene: -
j_gene: TRBJ2-1
abundance: -
CDR3aa: CASSQDGGGQLSYNEQFF
CDR3nt: TGCGCCAGCAGCCAAGATGGCGGCGGACAGCTCTCCTACAATGAGCAGTTCTTC

v_gene: TRBV5-1
d_gene: -
j_gene: TRBJ2-7
abundance: -
CDR3aa: CASSQIPSGEQYF
CDR3nt: TGCGCCAGCAGCCAAATCCCGTCGGGGGAGCAGTACTTC

v_gene: TRBV6-5
d_gene: TRBD2
j_gene: TRBJ2-4
abundance: -
CDR3aa: CASRLSGLAKNIQYF
CDR3nt: TGTGCCAGCAGGCTTAGCGGGCTAGCCAAAAACATTCAGTACTTC